This passage covers 21 T cell receptor beta chains from one sample sequenced in a study of T cell responses to AZD1222 COVID-19 vaccine. The data were produced by immunoSEQ multiplex PCR, yet TCRdb's version contains in-frame clones alone and is incomplete. The top ten hold 4% to 5.5% of the sample, which has about 78,000 clones, approximately 86% seen once. Sequenced material: peripheral blood, taken on day 0 of MenACWY control vaccination. The receptor source for this set is an adult in good health.

The J gene is TRBJ2-7, the V gene TRBV29-1; a possible D gene is TRBD2 (5 bases). V gave up 5 bases and J gave up 2 bases, with 19 bases separating them. The CDR3 has 15 amino acids. The germline CDR1 and CDR2 sequences are SQVTM and ANQGSEA. CDR3 bases: TGCAGCGTTTCCACCTCGCCAGACGGGACCTACGAGCAGTACTTC. This translates into CSVSTSPDGTYEQYF.

The rearrangement uses TRBV7-8 and TRBJ2-3, with D perhaps assigned TRBD1 or TRBD2 (6 bases each). V lost 4 bases and J lost 8, with 16 bases in between. The CDR3 loop spans 14 amino acids. Germline-derived CDR1 and CDR2 are SGHVS and FQNEAQ. In nucleotides, the CDR3 is TGTGCCAGCAGCTGGAAGGGGGACTCCTTTACGCAGTATTTT. Protein product: CASSWKGDSFTQYF.

The rearrangement uses TRBV7-8 and TRBJ1-2; 11 bases line up with TRBD1. This CDR3 is 15 amino acids long. After removal of 5 bases from V and 8 bases from J, the junction contained 10 bases not matched to a gene. Per germline, CDR1 SGHVS and CDR2 FQNEAQ. Here the CDR3 DNA reads TGTGCCAGCAGCCCTCAGGGGGGACAGGGGGAGGGCTACACCTTC. Residues: CASSPQGGQGEGYTF.

This chain links TRBV18 with TRBJ2-1; tentatively, D is TRBD2 (6 bases). The CDR3 loop spans 15 amino acids. Germline V gives CDR1 KGHSH, CDR2 LQKENI. V was pared by 0 bases and J by 7 bases, with 13 bases between. The CDR3 region is CASSPPGRRENEQFF. The CDR3 coding sequence is TGTGCCAGCTCACCACCGGGTAGGAGGGAGAATGAGCAGTTCTTC.

This clone appeared once. J is TRBJ2-4 and V is TRBV4-2; D tentatively reads TRBD1 or TRBD2 (5 bases each). V shed 0 bases and J shed 3 bases, with 12 bases lying between them. Per germline, CDR1 LGHNA and CDR2 YNFKEQ. The CDR3 runs to 16 residues. In nucleotides, the CDR3 is TGTGCCAGCAGCCAAGAAAGTGAGGGGATCAAAAACATTCAGTACTTC. It encodes CASSQESEGIKNIQYF.

J is TRBJ2-1 and V is TRBV6-2 or TRBV6-3; TRBD2 aligns across 11 bases. Germline V gene lookup returns CDR1 MNHEY and CDR2 SVGEGT. V was pared by 6 bases and J by 5 bases, with 9 bases of the junction left unmatched. The CDR3 sequence is 16 residues long. CDR3 residues: CASSRWAGLADNEQFF. The CDR3, as DNA: TGTGCCAGCAGCCGATGGGCGGGACTAGCGGACAATGAGCAGTTCTTC.

The rearrangement uses TRBV7-8 and TRBJ2-7, with no clear D. CDR1 SGHVS and CDR2 FQNEAQ come from the germline V gene. Trimming cost V 1 base and J 3 bases, with 7 bases left between them. This CDR3 is built from 13 residues. CDR3 protein: CASSLDSNYEQYF. The CDR3 DNA sequence: TGTGCCAGCAGCTTAGACAGCAACTACGAGCAGTACTTC.

The chain recombines TRBV7-2 with TRBJ2-1, with 7 nucleotides matching TRBD1. Trimming cost V 7 bases and J 9 bases; bases outside gene matches: 18. CDR3 length: 16 amino acids. Germline-derived CDR1 and CDR2 are SGHTA and FQGNSA. In DNA, the CDR3 is TGTGCCAGCACCGTAACAGGGGCACGAGGCGCCGGTGAGCAGTTCTTC. This translates into CASTVTGARGAGEQFF.

J is TRBJ2-1 and V is TRBV19, with D perhaps given as TRBD1 or TRBD2 (5 bases each). The CDR3 runs to 15 residues. V shed 7 bases and J shed 0 bases, with 13 bases lying between them. Looked up from germline, CDR1 is LNHDA and CDR2 is SQIVND (reference sequence). The chain's CDR3 is CASTRGVSSYNEQFF. CDR3 coding DNA: TGTGCCAGTACCCGAGGGGTGAGCTCCTACAATGAGCAGTTCTTC.

The chain couples TRBV11-2 to TRBJ1-2; 7 positions match TRBD1. The J segment lost 8 bases and the V segment lost 5 bases, leaving 8 bases of the junction unmatched. CDR1 SGHAT and CDR2 FQNNGV come from the germline V gene. This CDR3 contains 13 residues. This CDR3 reads CASSPGTVQGYTF. CDR3 DNA: TGTGCCAGCAGCCCTGGGACAGTTCAAGGCTACACCTTC.

This clone was detected only once. V and J are TRBV5-6 and TRBJ1-6; maybe TRBD1 (5 bases). V was shortened by 1 base and J by 10 bases, with 12 bases between the two germline ends. The CDR3 extends over 14 amino acids. Germline V lookup: CDR1 SGHDT, CDR2 YYEEEE. CDR3 sequence: CASSLRGAGSPLHF. CDR3 sequence (DNA): TGTGCCAGCAGCTTGAGGGGCGCAGGGTCACCCCTCCACTTT.

The table lists this clone with a count of one. The V gene is TRBV2, the J gene TRBJ1-1; perhaps TRBD1 as D (5 bases). This CDR3 comprises 13 residues. Germline CDR1 reads SNHLY; CDR2 reads FYNNEI. V shed 3 bases and J shed 2 bases, with 7 bases lying between them. The CDR3 region is CASSDQGNTEAFF. CDR3 bases: TGTGCCAGCAGTGATCAGGGAAACACTGAAGCTTTCTTT. The full variable domain, with the rest looked up from reference TRBV2 and TRBJ1-1, is EPEVTQTPSHQVTQMGQEVILRCVPISNHLYFYWYRQILGQKVEFLVSFYNNEISEKSEIFDDQFSVERPDGSNFTLKIRSTKLEDSAMYFCASSDQGNTEAFFGQGTRLTVV.

The rearrangement uses TRBV7-8 and TRBJ1-3; 8 bases agree with TRBD1. Trimming removed 5 bases from V and 2 bases from J; junction bases left unmatched: 11. The CDR3 runs 17 residues. Per germline, CDR1 SGHVS and CDR2 FQNEAQ. In nucleotides, the CDR3 is TGTGCCAGCAGCCAACAGGACAGGGTAGGGCCTGGAAACACCATATATTTT. The encoded protein is CASSQQDRVGPGNTIYF. Based on the CDR3 plus reference TRBV7-8 and TRBJ1-3, the full variable domain is GAGVSQSPRYKVAKRGQDVALRCDPISGHVSLFWYQQALGQGPEFLTYFQNEAQLDKSGLPSDRFFAERPEGSVSTLKIQRTQQEDSAVYLCASSQQDRVGPGNTIYFGEGSWLTVV.

The genes are TRBV9 and TRBJ1-5; D ambiguous. Trimming took off 0 bases at V and 1 base at J, with 5 bases between the two ends. The CDR3 spans 14 residues. Germline-derived CDR1 and CDR2 are SGDLS and YYNGEE. CDR3 region: CASSVGDSNQPQHF. The CDR3 DNA reads as TGTGCCAGCAGCGTAGGAGACAGCAATCAGCCCCAGCATTTT.

This rearrangement joins TRBV6-2 or TRBV6-3 to TRBJ2-2, with D perhaps matching TRBD1 (7 bases). There are 17 residues in the CDR3. V was pared by 5 bases and J by 6 bases, with 22 bases between. Germline V gene sequence: CDR1 MNHEY, CDR2 SVGEGT. CDR3 coding DNA: TGTGCCAGCAGTCAATTGCCCTCGACAGGGAGGCCCGGGGAGCTGTTTTTT. The encoded protein is CASSQLPSTGRPGELFF.

The rearrangement joins TRBV7-3 to TRBJ2-1; 8 bases fit TRBD2. V was pared by 8 bases and J by 5 bases, with 8 bases of the junction left unmatched. The CDR3 runs to 14 residues. CDR1 SGHTA and CDR2 FQGTGA come from the germline V gene. CDR3 sequence reads: CASGGGPKDNEQFF. The CDR3 DNA follows: TGTGCCAGCGGCGGGGGGCCTAAAGACAATGAGCAGTTCTTC.

The V call is TRBV20-1, the J call TRBJ1-2; D ambiguous. The V gene's germline CDR1 is DFQATT and CDR2 SNEGSKA (reference sequence). This CDR3 is 12 amino acids long. V shed 3 bases and J shed 2 bases, with 7 bases lying between them. The CDR3 nucleotides read TGCAGTGCTAGTTTGACAAACTATGGCTACACCTTC. Residues: CSASLTNYGYTF.

The CDR3 DNA is TGTGCCTGGTCAGCCACAAACTATGGCTACACCTTC. This translates into CAWSATNYGYTF. The J gene is TRBJ1-2, the V gene TRBV30; no definite D call. CDR1 and CDR2 (germline): GTSNPN, SVGIG (reference sequence). V lost 5 bases, J lost 2 bases, and 9 bases lay in between. The CDR3 extends over 12 amino acids.

The CDR3 region is CASVGGGAYGYTF. In nucleotides, the CDR3 is TGTGCCAGCGTCGGGGGGGGCGCGTATGGCTACACCTTC. The V and J genes are TRBV28 and TRBJ1-2; a possible D gene is TRBD1 (6 bases). The CDR3 runs to 13 residues. The V gene's germline CDR1 is MDHEN and CDR2 SYDVKM. V lost 8 bases, J lost 5 bases, and 15 bases lay in between.

This chain links TRBV5-6 with TRBJ1-2; D is undetermined. Trimming took off 1 base at V and 2 bases at J, with 6 bases between the two ends. The CDR3 totals 13 residues. Germline V gene data show CDR1 as SGHDT and CDR2 as YYEEEE. The CDR3 here is CASSLKQNYGYTF. DNA of the CDR3: TGTGCCAGCAGCTTGAAACAGAACTATGGCTACACCTTC.

This chain joins TRBV7-9 and TRBJ2-7; 7 bases are shared with TRBD2. Germline trimming cut 5 bases from V and 2 bases from J; bases unmatched to any gene: 3. Germline assignment: CDR1 SEHNR and CDR2 FQNEAQ (reference sequence). CDR3 length: 13 amino acids. In DNA form, the CDR3 reads TGTGCCAGCAGCCTGGGGGGGACCTACGAGCAGTACTTC. This sequence encodes CASSLGGTYEQYF.